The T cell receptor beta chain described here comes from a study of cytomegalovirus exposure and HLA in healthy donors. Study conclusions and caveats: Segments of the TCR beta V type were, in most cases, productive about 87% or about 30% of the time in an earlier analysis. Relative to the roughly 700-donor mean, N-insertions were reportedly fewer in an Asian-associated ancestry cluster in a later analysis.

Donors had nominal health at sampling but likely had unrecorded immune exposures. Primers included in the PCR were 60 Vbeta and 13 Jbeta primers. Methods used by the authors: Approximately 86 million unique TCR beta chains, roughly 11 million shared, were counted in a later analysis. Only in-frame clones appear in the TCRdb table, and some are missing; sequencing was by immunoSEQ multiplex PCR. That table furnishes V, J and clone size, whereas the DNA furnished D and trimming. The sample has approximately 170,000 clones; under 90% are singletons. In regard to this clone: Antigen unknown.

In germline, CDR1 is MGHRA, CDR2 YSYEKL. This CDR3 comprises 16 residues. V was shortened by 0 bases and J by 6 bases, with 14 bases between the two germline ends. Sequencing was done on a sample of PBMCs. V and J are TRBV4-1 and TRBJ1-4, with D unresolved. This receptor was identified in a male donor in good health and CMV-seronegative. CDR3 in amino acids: CASSQDRVTAYEKLFF. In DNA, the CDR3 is TGCGCCAGCAGCCAAGATCGAGTCACCGCTTATGAAAAACTGTTTTTT.